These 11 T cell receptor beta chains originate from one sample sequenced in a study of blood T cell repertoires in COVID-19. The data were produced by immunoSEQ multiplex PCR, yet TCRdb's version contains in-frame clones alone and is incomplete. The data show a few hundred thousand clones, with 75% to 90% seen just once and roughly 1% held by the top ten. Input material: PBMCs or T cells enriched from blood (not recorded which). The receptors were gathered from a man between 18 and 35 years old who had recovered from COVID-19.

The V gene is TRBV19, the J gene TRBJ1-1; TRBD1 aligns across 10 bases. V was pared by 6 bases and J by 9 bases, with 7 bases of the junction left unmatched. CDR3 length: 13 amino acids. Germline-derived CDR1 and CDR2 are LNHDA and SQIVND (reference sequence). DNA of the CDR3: TGTGCCAGTAGGGGACCGGACAGGGGGAAAGCTTTCTTT. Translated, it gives CASRGPDRGKAFF.

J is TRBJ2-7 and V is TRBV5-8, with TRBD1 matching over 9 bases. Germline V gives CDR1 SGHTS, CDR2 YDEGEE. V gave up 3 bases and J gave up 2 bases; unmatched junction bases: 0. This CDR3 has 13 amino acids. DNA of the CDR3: TGTGCCAGCAGCTGGGACAGGGCCTACGAGCAGTACTTC. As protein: CASSWDRAYEQYF.

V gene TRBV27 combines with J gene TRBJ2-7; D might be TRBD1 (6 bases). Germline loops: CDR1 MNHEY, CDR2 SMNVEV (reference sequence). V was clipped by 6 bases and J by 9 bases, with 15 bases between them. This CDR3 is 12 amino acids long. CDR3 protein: CASSYPQGGQYF. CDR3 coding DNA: TGTGCCAGCAGCTACCCCCAAGGGGGGCAGTACTTC.

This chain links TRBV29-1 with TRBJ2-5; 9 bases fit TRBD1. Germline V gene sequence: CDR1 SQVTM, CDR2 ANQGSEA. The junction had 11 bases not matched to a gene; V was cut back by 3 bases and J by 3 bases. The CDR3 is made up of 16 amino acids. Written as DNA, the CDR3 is TGCAGCGTTGAGGTGCGAGACAGGGGGTTTAAAGAGACCCAGTACTTC. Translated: CSVEVRDRGFKETQYF. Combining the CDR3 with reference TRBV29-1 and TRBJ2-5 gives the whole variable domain SAVISQKPSRDICQRGTSLTIQCQVDSQVTMMFWYRQQPGQSLTLIATANQGSEATYESGFVIDKFPISRPNLTFSTLTVSNMSPEDSSIYLCSVEVRDRGFKETQYFGPGTRLLVL.

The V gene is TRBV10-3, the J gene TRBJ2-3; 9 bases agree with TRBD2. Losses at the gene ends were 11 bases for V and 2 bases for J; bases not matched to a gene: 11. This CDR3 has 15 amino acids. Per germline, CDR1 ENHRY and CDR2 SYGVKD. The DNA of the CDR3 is TGTGCCGCACGAAGTAGCGGGAGCGTCACAGATACGCAGTATTTT. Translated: CAARSSGSVTDTQYF.

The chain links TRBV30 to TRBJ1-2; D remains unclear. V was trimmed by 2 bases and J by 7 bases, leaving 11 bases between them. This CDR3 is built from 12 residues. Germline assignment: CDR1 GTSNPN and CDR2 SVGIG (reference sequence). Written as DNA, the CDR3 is TGTGCCTGGAGTCCAACTCCGCGTGGCTACACCTTC. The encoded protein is CAWSPTPRGYTF.

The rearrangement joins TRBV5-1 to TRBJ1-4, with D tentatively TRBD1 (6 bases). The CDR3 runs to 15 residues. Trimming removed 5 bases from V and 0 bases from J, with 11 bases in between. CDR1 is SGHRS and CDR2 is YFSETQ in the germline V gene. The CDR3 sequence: CASRWTAATNEKLFF. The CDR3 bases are TGCGCCAGCAGATGGACAGCTGCAACTAATGAAAAACTGTTTTTT.

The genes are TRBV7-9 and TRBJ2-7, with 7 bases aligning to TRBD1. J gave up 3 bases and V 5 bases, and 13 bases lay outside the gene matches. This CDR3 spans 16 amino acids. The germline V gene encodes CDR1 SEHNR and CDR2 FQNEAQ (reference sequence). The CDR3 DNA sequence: TGTGCCAGCAGCCCCTTGGGACAGCCGGCGGACTACGAGCAGTACTTC. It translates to CASSPLGQPADYEQYF.

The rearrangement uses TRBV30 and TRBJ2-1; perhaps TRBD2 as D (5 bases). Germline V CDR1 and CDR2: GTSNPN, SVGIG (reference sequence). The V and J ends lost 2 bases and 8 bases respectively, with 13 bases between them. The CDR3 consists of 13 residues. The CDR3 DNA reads TGTGCCTGGAGTCTTGGGAGTGGGGATGAGCAGTTCTTC. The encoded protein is CAWSLGSGDEQFF.

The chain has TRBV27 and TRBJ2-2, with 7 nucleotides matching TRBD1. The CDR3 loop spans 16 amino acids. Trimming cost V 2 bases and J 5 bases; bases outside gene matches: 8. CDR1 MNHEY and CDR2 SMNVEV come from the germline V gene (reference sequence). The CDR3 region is CASSLRLGQTTGELFF. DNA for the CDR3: TGTGCCAGCAGTTTACGCCTGGGACAGACTACCGGGGAGCTGTTTTTT.

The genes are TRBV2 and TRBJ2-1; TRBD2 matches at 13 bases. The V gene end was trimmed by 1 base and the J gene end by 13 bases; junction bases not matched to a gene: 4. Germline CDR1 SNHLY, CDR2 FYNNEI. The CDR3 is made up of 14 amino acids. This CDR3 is CASSEGLAGGPQFF. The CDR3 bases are TGTGCCAGCAGTGAAGGACTAGCGGGAGGCCCTCAGTTCTTC.